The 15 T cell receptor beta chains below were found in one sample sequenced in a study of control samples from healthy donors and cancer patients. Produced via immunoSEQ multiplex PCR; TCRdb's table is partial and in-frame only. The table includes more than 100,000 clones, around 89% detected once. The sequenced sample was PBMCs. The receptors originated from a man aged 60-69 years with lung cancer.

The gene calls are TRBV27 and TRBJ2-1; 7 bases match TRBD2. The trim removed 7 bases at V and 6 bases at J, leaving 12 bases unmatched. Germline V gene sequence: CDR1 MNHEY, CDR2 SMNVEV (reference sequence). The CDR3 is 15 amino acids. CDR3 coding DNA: TGTGCCAGCACTCCTCTAGGGGAGGGGAGCAATGAGCAGTTCTTC. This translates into CASTPLGEGSNEQFF.

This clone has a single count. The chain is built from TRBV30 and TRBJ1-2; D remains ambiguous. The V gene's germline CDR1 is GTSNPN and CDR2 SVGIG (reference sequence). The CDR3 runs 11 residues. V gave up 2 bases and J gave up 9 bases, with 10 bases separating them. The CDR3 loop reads CAWSLKVSYTF. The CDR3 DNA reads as TGTGCCTGGAGTCTGAAGGTTAGCTACACCTTC.

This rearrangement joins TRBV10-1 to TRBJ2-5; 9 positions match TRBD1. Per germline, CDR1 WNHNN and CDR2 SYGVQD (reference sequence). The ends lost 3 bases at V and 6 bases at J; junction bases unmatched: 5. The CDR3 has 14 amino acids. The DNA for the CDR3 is TGCGCCAGCAGTGAAGGACAGGGGAGAAAGACCCAGTACTTC. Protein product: CASSEGQGRKTQYF.

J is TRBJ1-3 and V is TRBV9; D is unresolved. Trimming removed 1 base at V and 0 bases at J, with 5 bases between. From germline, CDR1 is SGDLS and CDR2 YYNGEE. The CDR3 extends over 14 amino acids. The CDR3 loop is CASSVYDSGNTIYF. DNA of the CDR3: TGTGCCAGCAGCGTATACGACTCTGGAAACACCATATATTTT. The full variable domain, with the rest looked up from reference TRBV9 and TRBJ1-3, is DSGVTQTPKHLITATGQRVTLRCSPRSGDLSVYWYQQSLDQGLQFLIQYYNGEERAKGNILERFSAQQFPDLHSELNLSSLELGDSALYFCASSVYDSGNTIYFGEGSWLTVV.

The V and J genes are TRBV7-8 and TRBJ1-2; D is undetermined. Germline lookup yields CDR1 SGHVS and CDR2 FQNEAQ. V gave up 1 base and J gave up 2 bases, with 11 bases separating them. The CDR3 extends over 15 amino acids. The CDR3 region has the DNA TGTGCCAGCAGCTTAGTGGCGGAAACAAACTATGGCTACACCTTC. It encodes CASSLVAETNYGYTF. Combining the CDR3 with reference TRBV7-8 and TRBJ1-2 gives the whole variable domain GAGVSQSPRYKVAKRGQDVALRCDPISGHVSLFWYQQALGQGPEFLTYFQNEAQLDKSGLPSDRFFAERPEGSVSTLKIQRTQQEDSAVYLCASSLVAETNYGYTFGSGTRLTVV.

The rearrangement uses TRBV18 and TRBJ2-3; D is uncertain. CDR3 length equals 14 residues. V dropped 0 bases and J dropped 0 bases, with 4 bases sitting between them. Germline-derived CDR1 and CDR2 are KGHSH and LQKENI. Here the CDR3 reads CASSPPSSTDTQYF. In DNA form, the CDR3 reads TGTGCCAGCTCACCACCGTCTAGCACAGATACGCAGTATTTT.

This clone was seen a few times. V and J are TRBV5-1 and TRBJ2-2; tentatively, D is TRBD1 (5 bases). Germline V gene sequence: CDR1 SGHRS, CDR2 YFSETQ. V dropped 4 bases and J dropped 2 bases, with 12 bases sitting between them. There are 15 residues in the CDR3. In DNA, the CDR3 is TGCGCCAGCAGCGAGTTCCAGGGAAACACCGGGGAGCTGTTTTTT. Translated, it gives CASSEFQGNTGELFF.

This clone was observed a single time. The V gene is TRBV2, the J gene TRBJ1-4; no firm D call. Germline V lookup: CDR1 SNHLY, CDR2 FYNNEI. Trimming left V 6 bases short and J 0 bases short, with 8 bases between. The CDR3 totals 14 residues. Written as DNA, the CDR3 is TGTGCCAGCAGGCCGAGGACAACTAATGAAAAACTGTTTTTT. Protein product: CASRPRTTNEKLFF.

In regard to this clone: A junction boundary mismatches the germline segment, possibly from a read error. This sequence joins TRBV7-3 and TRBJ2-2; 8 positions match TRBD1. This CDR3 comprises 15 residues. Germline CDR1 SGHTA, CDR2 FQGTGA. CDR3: CASSLRTGNPGELFF. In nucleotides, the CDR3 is TGTGCCAGCAGCTTAAGGACAGGGAACCCCGGGGAGCTGTTTTTT.

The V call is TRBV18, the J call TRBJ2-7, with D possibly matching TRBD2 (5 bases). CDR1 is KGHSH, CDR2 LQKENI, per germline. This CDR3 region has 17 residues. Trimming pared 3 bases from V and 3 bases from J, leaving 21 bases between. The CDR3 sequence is CASSPSSQPWGDYEQYV. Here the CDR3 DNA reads TGTGCCAGCTCACCTAGTTCACAGCCTTGGGGAGACTACGAGCAGTACGTC.

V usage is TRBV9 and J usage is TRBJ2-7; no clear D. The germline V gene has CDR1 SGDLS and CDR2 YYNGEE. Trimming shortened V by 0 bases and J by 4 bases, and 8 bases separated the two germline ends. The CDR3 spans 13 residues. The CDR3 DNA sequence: TGTGCCAGCAGCGTAGGTCAGCGATACGAGCAGTACTTC. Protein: CASSVGQRYEQYF.

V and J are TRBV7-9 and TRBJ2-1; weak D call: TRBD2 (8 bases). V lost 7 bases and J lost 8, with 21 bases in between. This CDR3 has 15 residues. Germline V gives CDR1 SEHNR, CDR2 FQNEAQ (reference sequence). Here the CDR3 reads CASTQGVTSVYEQFF. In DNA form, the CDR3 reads TGTGCCAGCACCCAGGGGGTGACTAGCGTTTATGAGCAGTTCTTC.

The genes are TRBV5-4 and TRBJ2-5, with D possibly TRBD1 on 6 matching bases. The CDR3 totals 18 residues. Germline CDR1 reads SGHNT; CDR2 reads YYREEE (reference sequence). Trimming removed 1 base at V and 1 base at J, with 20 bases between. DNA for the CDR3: TGTGCCAGCAGCTTGAACAGGTTTTGGGGGCAGGTCCAAGAGACCCAGTACTTC. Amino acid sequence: CASSLNRFWGQVQETQYF.

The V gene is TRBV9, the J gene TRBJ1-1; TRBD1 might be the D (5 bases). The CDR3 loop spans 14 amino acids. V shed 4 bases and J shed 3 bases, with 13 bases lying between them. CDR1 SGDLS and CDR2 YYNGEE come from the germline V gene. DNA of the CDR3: TGTGCCAGCAGCCCCCGTATGGGGGACACTGAAGCTTTCTTT. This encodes CASSPRMGDTEAFF. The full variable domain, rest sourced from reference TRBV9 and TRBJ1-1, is DSGVTQTPKHLITATGQRVTLRCSPRSGDLSVYWYQQSLDQGLQFLIQYYNGEERAKGNILERFSAQQFPDLHSELNLSSLELGDSALYFCASSPRMGDTEAFFGQGTRLTVV.

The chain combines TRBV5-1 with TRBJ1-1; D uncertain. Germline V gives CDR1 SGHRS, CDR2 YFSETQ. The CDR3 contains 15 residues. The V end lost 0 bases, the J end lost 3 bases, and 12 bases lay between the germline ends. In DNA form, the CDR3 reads TGCGCCAGCAGCTTGGCTCGGCCCGAGGACACTGAAGCTTTCTTT. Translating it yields CASSLARPEDTEAFF.